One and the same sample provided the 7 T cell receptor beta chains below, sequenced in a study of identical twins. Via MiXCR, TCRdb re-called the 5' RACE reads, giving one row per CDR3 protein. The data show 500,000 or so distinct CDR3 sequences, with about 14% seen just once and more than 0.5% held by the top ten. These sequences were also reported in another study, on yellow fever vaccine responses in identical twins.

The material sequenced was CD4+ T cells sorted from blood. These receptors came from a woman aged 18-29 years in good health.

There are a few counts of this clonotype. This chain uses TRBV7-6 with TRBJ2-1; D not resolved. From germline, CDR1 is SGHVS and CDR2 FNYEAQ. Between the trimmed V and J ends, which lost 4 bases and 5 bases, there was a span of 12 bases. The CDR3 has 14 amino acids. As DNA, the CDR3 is TGTGCCAGCAGCTCCCTCGGACCTAACAATGAGCAGTTCTTC. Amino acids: CASSSLGPNNEQFF.

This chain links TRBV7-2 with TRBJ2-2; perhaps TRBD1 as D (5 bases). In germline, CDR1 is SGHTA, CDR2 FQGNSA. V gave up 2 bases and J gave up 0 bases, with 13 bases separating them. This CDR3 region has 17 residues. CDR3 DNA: TGTGCCAGCAGCTTATCTCCGGCGACAGCGAACACCGGGGAGCTGTTTTTT. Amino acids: CASSLSPATANTGELFF.

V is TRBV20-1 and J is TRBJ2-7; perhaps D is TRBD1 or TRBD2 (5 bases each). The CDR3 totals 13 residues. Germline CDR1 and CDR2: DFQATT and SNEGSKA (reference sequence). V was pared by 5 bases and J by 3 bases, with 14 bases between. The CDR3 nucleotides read TGCAGTGCTCCGGGACGTAAGTACTACGAGCAGTACTTC. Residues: CSAPGRKYYEQYF.

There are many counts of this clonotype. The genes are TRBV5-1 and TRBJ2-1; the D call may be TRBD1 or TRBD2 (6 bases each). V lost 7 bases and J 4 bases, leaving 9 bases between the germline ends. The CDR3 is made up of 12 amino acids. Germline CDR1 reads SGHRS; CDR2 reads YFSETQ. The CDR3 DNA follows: TGCGCCAGCCAAGGGGGGTACAATGAGCAGTTCTTC. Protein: CASQGGYNEQFF.

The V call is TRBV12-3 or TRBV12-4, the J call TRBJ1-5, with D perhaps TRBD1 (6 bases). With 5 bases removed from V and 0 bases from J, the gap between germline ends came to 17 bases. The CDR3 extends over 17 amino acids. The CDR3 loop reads CASSRFRDTYSNQPQHF. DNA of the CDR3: TGTGCCAGCAGTCGTTTCCGGGACACATATAGCAATCAGCCCCAGCATTTT.

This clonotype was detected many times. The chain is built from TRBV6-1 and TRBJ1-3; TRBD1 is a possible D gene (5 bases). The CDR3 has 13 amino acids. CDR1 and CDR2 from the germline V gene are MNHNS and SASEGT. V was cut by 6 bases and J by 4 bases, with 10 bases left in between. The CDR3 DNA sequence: TGTGCCAGCAGACCGGGGGACGGAAACACCATATATTTT. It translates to CASRPGDGNTIYF.

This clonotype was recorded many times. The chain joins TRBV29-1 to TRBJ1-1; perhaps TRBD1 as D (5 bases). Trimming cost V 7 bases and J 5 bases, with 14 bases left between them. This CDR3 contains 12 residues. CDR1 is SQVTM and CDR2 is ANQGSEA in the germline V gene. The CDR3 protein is CSAGHGGTEAFF. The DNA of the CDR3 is TGCAGCGCAGGACATGGTGGAACTGAAGCTTTCTTT.